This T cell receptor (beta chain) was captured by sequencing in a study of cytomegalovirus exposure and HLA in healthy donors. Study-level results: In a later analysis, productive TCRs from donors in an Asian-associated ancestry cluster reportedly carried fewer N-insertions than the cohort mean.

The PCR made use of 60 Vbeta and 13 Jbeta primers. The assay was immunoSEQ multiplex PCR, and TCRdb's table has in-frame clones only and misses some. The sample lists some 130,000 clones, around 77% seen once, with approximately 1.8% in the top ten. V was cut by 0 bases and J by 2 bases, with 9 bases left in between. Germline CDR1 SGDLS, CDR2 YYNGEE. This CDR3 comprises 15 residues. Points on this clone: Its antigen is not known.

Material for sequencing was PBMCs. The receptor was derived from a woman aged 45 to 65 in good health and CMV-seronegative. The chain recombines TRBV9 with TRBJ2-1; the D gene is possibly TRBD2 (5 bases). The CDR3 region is CASSVVGGPYNEQFF. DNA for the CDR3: TGTGCCAGCAGCGTAGTTGGCGGGCCCTACAATGAGCAGTTCTTC.